Listed here are 4 T cell receptor beta chains from one sample, sequenced in a study of T cells after yellow fever vaccination (dated by TCRdb to the late 2010s). The receptor library was made with 5' RACE. Reads for this sample came from an Illumina HiSeq 2500. TCRdb ran its own pipeline on the public reads, namely fastp trimming at Q25 and MiXCR clone calling, and kept in-frame beta chains. Each CDR3 protein gets just one entry, which takes the most common genes and DNA from the rows behind it. This sample holds around 340,000 distinct CDR3 sequences; about 9.5% were observed only once. Of the sample, 18% falls within the top ten clones. Interpreted using the paper, the treatment or condition label stands for: live attenuated yellow fever vaccine strain. The sequences come from PBMCs, collected on the day of the first yellow fever vaccination. These receptors all stem from a man younger than 30 who received the YFV17D yellow fever vaccine.

This clonotype was observed a few times. The V gene is TRBV3-1, the J gene TRBJ2-7, with D maybe TRBD1 (5 bases). Germline CDR1 and CDR2: LGHDT and YNNKEL (reference sequence). The V gene lost 0 bases and the J gene lost 7 bases, with 22 bases spanning the gap. This CDR3 spans 17 amino acids. CDR3 bases: TGTGCCAGCAGCCAAGATCCGTCCAGGGCCAGGCCGTTGGAGCAGTACTTC. Translating gives CASSQDPSRARPLEQYF.

This sequence joins TRBV10-3 and TRBJ2-1; 7 bases fit TRBD2. This CDR3 spans 16 amino acids. CDR1 ENHRY and CDR2 SYGVKD come from the germline V gene. The V segment lost 5 bases and the J segment 0 bases; nucleotides outside the gene matches: 7. For the CDR3, the DNA is TGTGCCATCAGTAATGAGCGGGGCAGCTCCTACAATGAGCAGTTCTTC. Protein: CAISNERGSSYNEQFF.

This clonotype was seen only a few times. V and J are TRBV6-2 or TRBV6-3 and TRBJ2-2; 12 nucleotides align to TRBD2. This CDR3 comprises 15 residues. The J segment lost 6 bases and the V segment lost 7 bases, leaving 6 bases of the junction unmatched. CDR1 is MNHEY and CDR2 is SVGEGT in the germline V gene. CDR3 loop: CASTLTSGGSGELFF. CDR3 DNA: TGTGCCAGCACCCTGACTAGCGGGGGTTCCGGGGAGCTGTTTTTT.

This clonotype was counted many times. The chain employs TRBV5-1 and TRBJ2-3, with D perhaps matching TRBD1 (5 bases). The V and J ends lost 4 bases and 2 bases respectively, with 14 bases between them. CDR3 length: 15 amino acids. CDR1 is SGHRS, CDR2 YFSETQ, per germline. For the CDR3, the DNA is TGCGCCAGCAGCCCTAGGGGTTCTAACACAGATACGCAGTATTTT. Amino acid sequence: CASSPRGSNTDTQYF.